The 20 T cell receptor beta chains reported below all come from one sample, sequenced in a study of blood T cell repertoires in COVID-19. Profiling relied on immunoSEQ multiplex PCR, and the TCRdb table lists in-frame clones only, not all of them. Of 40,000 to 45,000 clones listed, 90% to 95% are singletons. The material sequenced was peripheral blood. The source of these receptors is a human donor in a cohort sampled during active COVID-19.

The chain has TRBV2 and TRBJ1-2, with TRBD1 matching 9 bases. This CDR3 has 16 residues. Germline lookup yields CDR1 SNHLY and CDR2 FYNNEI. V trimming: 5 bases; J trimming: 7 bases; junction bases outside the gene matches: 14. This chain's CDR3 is CASSISQGALSSGYTF. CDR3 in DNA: TGTGCCAGCAGTATATCACAGGGGGCGCTTAGTTCTGGCTACACCTTC.

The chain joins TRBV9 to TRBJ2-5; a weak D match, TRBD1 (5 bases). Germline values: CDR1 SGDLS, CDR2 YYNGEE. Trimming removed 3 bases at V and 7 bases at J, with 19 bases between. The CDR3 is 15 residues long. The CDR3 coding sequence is TGTGCCAGCAGCGCAAGGGGCCCCTTCTTGGGGACCCAGTACTTC. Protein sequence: CASSARGPFLGTQYF.

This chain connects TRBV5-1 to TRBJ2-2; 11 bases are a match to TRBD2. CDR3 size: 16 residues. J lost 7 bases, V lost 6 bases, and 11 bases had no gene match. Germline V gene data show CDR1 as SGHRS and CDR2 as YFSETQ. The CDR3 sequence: CASIPGLAGGDGELFF. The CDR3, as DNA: TGCGCCAGCATCCCCGGACTAGCGGGTGGCGACGGGGAGCTGTTTTTT.

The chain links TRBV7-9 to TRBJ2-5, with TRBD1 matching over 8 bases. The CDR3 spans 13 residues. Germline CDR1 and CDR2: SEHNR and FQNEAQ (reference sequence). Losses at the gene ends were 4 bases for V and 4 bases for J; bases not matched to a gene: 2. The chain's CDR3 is CASSSRGPETQYF. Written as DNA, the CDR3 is TGTGCCAGCAGCTCCAGGGGGCCAGAGACCCAGTACTTC.

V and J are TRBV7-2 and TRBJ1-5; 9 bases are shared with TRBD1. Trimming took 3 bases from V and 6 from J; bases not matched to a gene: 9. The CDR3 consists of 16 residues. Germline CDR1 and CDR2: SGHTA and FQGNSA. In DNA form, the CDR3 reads TGTGCCAGCAGCTTTTCCGGGACAGGGAGTAGTCAGCCCCAGCATTTT. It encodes CASSFSGTGSSQPQHF.

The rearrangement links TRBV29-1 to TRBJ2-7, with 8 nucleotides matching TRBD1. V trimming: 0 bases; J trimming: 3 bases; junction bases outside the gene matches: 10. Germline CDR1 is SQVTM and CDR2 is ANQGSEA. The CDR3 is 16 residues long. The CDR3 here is CSVEDFLTGQGYEQYF. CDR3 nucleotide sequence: TGCAGCGTTGAAGATTTCTTGACCGGACAGGGCTACGAGCAGTACTTC.

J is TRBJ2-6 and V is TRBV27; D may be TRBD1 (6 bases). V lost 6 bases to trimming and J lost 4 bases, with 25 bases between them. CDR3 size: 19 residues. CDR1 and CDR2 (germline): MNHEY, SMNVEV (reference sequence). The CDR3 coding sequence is TGTGCCAGCAGCGCACCCGGACAGCCAATAACAGGAGGGGCCAACGTCCTGACTTTC. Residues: CASSAPGQPITGGANVLTF.

The CDR3 region is CASSPQGHEGNEQFF. CDR3 in DNA: TGTGCCAGCAGCCCGCAGGGACACGAGGGAAATGAGCAGTTCTTC. The J gene is TRBJ2-1, the V gene TRBV4-2; weak D call: TRBD1 (6 bases). Germline V gene data show CDR1 as LGHNA and CDR2 as YNFKEQ. The CDR3 covers 15 residues. Trimming stripped 4 bases from V and 7 bases from J, with 17 bases between.

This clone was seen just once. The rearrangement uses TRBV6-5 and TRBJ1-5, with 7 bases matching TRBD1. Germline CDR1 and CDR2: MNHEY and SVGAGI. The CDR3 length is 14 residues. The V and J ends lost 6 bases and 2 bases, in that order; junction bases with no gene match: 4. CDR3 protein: CASRNDRGNQPQHF. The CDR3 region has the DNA TGTGCCAGCAGGAACGACAGGGGCAATCAGCCCCAGCATTTT.

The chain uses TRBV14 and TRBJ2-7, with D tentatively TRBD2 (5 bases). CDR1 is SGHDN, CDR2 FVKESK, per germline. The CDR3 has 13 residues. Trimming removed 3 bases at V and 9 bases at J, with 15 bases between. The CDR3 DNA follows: TGTGCCAGCAGCCAGGGCACTCGCGGAGGGCAGTACTTC. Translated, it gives CASSQGTRGGQYF. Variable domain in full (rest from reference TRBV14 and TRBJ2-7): EAGVTQFPSHSVIEKGQTVTLRCDPISGHDNLYWYRRVMGKEIKFLLHFVKESKQDESGMPNNRFLAERTGGTYSTLKVQPAELEDSGVYFCASSQGTRGGQYFGPGTRLTVT.

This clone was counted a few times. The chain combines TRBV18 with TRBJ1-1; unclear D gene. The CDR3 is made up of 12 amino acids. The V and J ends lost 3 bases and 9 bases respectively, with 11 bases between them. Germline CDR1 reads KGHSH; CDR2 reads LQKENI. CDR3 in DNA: TGTGCCAGCTCACCTGAGAGGCTTAAAGCTTTCTTT. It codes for CASSPERLKAFF.

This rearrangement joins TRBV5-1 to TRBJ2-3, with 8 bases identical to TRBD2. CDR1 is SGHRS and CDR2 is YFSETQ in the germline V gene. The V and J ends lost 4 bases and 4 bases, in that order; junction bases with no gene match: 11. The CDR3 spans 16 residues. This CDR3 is CASSRQAGAFADTQYF. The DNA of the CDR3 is TGCGCCAGCAGCCGTCAAGCGGGAGCTTTCGCAGATACGCAGTATTTT.

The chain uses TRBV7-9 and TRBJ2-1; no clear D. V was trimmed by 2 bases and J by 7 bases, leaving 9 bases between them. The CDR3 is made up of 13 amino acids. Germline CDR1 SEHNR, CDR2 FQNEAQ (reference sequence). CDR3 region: CASSLSPTNEQFF. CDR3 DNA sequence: TGTGCCAGCAGCTTATCTCCCACAAATGAGCAGTTCTTC.

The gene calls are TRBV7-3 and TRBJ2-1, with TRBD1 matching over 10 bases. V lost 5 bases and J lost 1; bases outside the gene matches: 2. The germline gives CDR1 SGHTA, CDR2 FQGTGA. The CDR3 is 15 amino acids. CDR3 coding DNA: TGTGCCAGCAGCGCGGGACAGGGGTCCTACAATGAGCAGTTCTTC. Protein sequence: CASSAGQGSYNEQFF. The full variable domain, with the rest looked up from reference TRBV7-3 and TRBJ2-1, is GAGVSQTPSNKVTEKGKYVELRCDPISGHTALYWYRQSLGQGPEFLIYFQGTGAADDSGLPNDRFFAVRPEGSVSTLKIQRTERGDSAVYLCASSAGQGSYNEQFFGPGTRLTVL.

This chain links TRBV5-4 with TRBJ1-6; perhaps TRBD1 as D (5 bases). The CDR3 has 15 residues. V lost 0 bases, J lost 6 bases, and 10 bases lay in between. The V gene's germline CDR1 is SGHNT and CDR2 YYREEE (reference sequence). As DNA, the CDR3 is TGTGCCAGCAGCTTGGTGGACACCTCTAATTCACCCCTCCACTTT. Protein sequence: CASSLVDTSNSPLHF.

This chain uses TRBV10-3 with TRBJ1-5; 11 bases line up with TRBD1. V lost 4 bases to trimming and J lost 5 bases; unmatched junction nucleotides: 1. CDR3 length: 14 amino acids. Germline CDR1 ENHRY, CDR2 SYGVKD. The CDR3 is CAISGGQGDQPQHF. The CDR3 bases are TGTGCCATCAGTGGGGGACAGGGGGATCAGCCCCAGCATTTT.

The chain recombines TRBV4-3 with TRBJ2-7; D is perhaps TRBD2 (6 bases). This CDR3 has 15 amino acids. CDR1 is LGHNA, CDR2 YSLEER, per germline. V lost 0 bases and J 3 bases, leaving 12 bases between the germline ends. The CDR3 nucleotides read TGCGCCAGCAGCCAAGACAGGGAGGCGCTCTACGAGCAGTACTTC. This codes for CASSQDREALYEQYF.

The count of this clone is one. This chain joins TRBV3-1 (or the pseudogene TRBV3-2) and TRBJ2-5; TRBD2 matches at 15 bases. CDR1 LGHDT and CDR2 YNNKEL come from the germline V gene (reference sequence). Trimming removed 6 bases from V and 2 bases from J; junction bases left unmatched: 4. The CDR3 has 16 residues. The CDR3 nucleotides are TGTGCCAGCAGTCACGGACTAGCGGGAGGGCAAGAGACCCAGTACTTC. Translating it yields CASSHGLAGGQETQYF.

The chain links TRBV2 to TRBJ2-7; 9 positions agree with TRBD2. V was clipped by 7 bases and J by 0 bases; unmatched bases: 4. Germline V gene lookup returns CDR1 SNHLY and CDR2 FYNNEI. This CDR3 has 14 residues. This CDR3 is CASKAGGYSYEQYF. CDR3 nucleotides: TGTGCCAGCAAAGCGGGAGGATACTCCTACGAGCAGTACTTC.

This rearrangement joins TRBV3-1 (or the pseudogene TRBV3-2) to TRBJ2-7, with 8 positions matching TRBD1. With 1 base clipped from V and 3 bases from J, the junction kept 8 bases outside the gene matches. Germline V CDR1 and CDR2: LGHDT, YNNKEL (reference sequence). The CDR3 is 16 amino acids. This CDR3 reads CASSQGPPGGFYEQYF. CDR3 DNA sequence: TGTGCCAGCAGCCAAGGTCCGCCAGGGGGCTTCTACGAGCAGTACTTC.